The 27 T cell receptor beta chains listed next were all sequenced from one sample in a study of cytomegalovirus exposure and HLA in healthy donors. Primers for the PCR totalled 60 Vbeta and 13 Jbeta. The protocol was immunoSEQ multiplex PCR, while the TCRdb copy is restricted to in-frame clones and leaves out a portion. The repertoire includes some 100,000 clones, approximately 81% of them detected once, and roughly 14% sits in the top ten. Sequencing input: PBMCs. These receptors were obtained from a male donor in good health and CMV-seropositive.

This clone was recorded once. The chain joins TRBV19 to TRBJ2-2, with a weak D call TRBD2 (6 bases). The CDR3 sequence is 14 residues long. The germline V gene has CDR1 LNHDA and CDR2 SQIVND (reference sequence). The germline V and J ends were trimmed by 3 bases and 5 bases, with 10 bases remaining between them. CDR3 in DNA: TGTGCCAGTAGTATTACTAGCACGACCGGGGAGCTGTTTTTT. It translates to CASSITSTTGELFF.

The gene calls are TRBV5-1 and TRBJ1-2; 8 bases map to TRBD1. CDR1 is SGHRS and CDR2 is YFSETQ in the germline V gene. Trimming removed 2 bases from V and 4 bases from J; junction bases left unmatched: 7. This CDR3 spans 15 amino acids. The CDR3 reads CASSLETGTGYGYTF. In nucleotides, the CDR3 is TGCGCCAGCAGCTTAGAAACCGGGACAGGCTATGGCTACACCTTC. Full variable domain (rest looked up from reference TRBV5-1 and TRBJ1-2): KAGVTQTPRYLIKTRGQQVTLSCSPISGHRSVSWYQQTPGQGLQFLFEYFSETQRNKGNFPGRFSGRQFSNSRSEMNVSTLELGDSALYLCASSLETGTGYGYTFGSGTRLTVV.

The chain employs TRBV29-1 and TRBJ2-5; D gene uncertain. V was cut by 0 bases and J by 0 bases, with 8 bases left in between. Looked up from germline, CDR1 is SQVTM and CDR2 is ANQGSEA. The CDR3 totals 14 residues. This CDR3 reads CSVEDPRYQETQYF. The CDR3 coding sequence is TGCAGCGTTGAAGATCCCAGGTACCAAGAGACCCAGTACTTC.

V gene TRBV27 combines with J gene TRBJ1-1; 11 positions match TRBD1. The CDR3 extends over 16 amino acids. Per germline, CDR1 MNHEY and CDR2 SMNVEV (reference sequence). Unmatched junction bases numbered 14, after V lost 4 bases and J lost 10 bases. This chain's CDR3 is CASSSLPDRGLFAAFF. CDR3 coding DNA: TGTGCCAGCAGTTCACTCCCGGACAGGGGGCTATTCGCAGCTTTCTTT.

The genes are TRBV6-6 and TRBJ1-1; the match to TRBD1 covers 10 bases. CDR1 and CDR2 from the germline V gene are MNHNY and SVGAGI (reference sequence). V trimming: 5 bases; J trimming: 7 bases; junction bases outside the gene matches: 10. The CDR3 is 15 amino acids. CDR3 region: CASSRTGGRGYEAFF. The CDR3 bases are TGTGCCAGCAGTCGGACAGGGGGAAGGGGATATGAAGCTTTCTTT.

The chain is built from TRBV30 and TRBJ2-7, with 7 positions matching TRBD2. The DNA end favors TRBJ2-1, so the J call may be wrong. Germline lookup yields CDR1 GTSNPN and CDR2 SVGIG (reference sequence). This CDR3 comprises 16 residues. The CDR3 is CAWRYPGLAVNNEQFF. The CDR3 nucleotides are TGTGCCTGGAGGTACCCGGGGCTAGCGGTTAACAATGAGCAGTTCTTC.

The V gene is TRBV5-1, the J gene TRBJ2-2; possibly TRBD2 for D (5 bases). Germline V gives CDR1 SGHRS, CDR2 YFSETQ. There are 14 residues in the CDR3. Trimming took off 7 bases at V and 5 bases at J, with 15 bases between the two ends. The DNA for the CDR3 is TGCGCCAGCTCCTCTGGCCCGGGGACCGGGGAGCTGTTTTTT. It yields the protein CASSSGPGTGELFF.

The chain links TRBV14 to TRBJ1-2, with D possibly TRBD1 on 5 matching bases. V dropped 1 base and J dropped 1 base, with 19 bases sitting between them. The germline gives CDR1 SGHDN, CDR2 FVKESK. This CDR3 has 18 residues. This chain's CDR3 is CASSQARRRGDRNYGYTF. The DNA of the CDR3 is TGTGCCAGCAGCCAAGCCCGACGACGGGGGGACCGTAACTATGGCTACACCTTC.

In the case of this clone: The junction departs from the called germline gene at one end, perhaps through a read error. This chain connects TRBV7-7 to TRBJ2-2, with a possible D match to TRBD2 (5 bases). CDR3 length equals 14 residues. Germline V gives CDR1 SSHAT, CDR2 FNYEAQ (reference sequence). This CDR3 reads CASSLDLSTGELFF. The CDR3 bases are TGTGCTAGCAGCTTGGACTTAAGCACCGGGGAGCTGTTTTTT.

A word on this clone: The junction shows a germline mismatch at one end, possibly a read error. Other DNA sequences in the sample encode the same CDR3. The rearrangement links TRBV23-1 to TRBJ1-1, with D perhaps matching TRBD1 (5 bases). TRBV23-1 is classed as an ORF, of uncertain function. The CDR3 extends over 15 amino acids. The CDR3: CASTLKAGPNTEAFF. Written as DNA, the CDR3 is TGCGCCAGCACACTAAAAGCGGGGCCCAACACTGAAGCCTTCTTT.

The gene calls are TRBV28 and TRBJ1-2; a weak D match, TRBD1 (6 bases). Germline assignment: CDR1 MDHEN and CDR2 SYDVKM. The CDR3 runs 16 residues. V gave up 5 bases and J gave up 7 bases, with 23 bases separating them. The CDR3: CASSPDTGRGGRGYTF. CDR3 nucleotides: TGTGCCAGCAGTCCCGACACAGGAAGGGGGGGGCGTGGCTACACCTTC.

In its sample, this clone was seen a few times. V gene TRBV30 combines with J gene TRBJ2-6; D perhaps matches TRBD1 (5 bases). V shed 3 bases and J shed 1 base, with 19 bases lying between them. The CDR3 extends over 18 amino acids. The germline gives CDR1 GTSNPN, CDR2 SVGIG (reference sequence). The CDR3 loop is CAWSVPTVLLSGANVLTF. CDR3 nucleotides: TGTGCCTGGAGCGTACCGACAGTGTTACTGTCTGGGGCCAACGTCCTGACTTTC.

V and J are TRBV4-2 and TRBJ2-1, with D tentatively TRBD2 (6 bases). The CDR3 has 15 amino acids. V was pared by 4 bases and J by 5 bases, with 15 bases between. CDR1 LGHNA and CDR2 YNFKEQ come from the germline V gene. CDR3 bases: TGTGCCAGCAGCCCCGGAGGTAGCGGAAACAATGAGCAGTTCTTC. It is translated as CASSPGGSGNNEQFF.

This clone occurred a few times. This chain connects TRBV5-6 to TRBJ1-3; D not certain. Trimming stripped 2 bases from V and 0 bases from J, with 18 bases between. Germline CDR1 is SGHDT and CDR2 is YYEEEE. The CDR3 sequence is 18 residues long. Here the CDR3 DNA reads TGTGCCAGCAGCTTTTTATCCCCGGACTTCAGCTCTGGAAACACCATATATTTT. It translates to CASSFLSPDFSSGNTIYF.

This chain connects TRBV6-6 to TRBJ1-6, with 7 bases matching TRBD1. Unmatched junction bases numbered 6, after V lost 5 bases and J lost 5 bases. CDR1 and CDR2 from the germline V gene are MNHNY and SVGAGI (reference sequence). The CDR3 is 15 amino acids. CDR3 in amino acids: CASSDDRANNSPLHF. Written as DNA, the CDR3 is TGTGCCAGCAGTGACGACAGGGCTAATAATTCACCCCTCCACTTT.

The chain couples TRBV5-6 to TRBJ2-7; tentative D call: TRBD1 (6 bases). This CDR3 spans 13 amino acids. Germline CDR1 reads SGHDT; CDR2 reads YYEEEE. V was pared by 4 bases and J by 3 bases, with 11 bases between. CDR3 DNA sequence: TGTGCCAGCAGCCAGGGACAAAGCTACGAGCAGTACTTC. Amino acids: CASSQGQSYEQYF.

This chain links TRBV10-2 with TRBJ2-5, with TRBD1 matching 7 bases. V shed 6 bases and J 5 bases; nucleotides not matched to a gene: 6. CDR3 length equals 13 residues. Germline values: CDR1 WSHSY, CDR2 SAAADI. The CDR3 sequence: CASSRGGQETQYF. CDR3 DNA sequence: TGCGCCAGCAGCAGAGGGGGACAGGAGACCCAGTACTTC.

Only one count was recorded for this clone. J is TRBJ1-5 and V is TRBV6-5; 7 nucleotides align to TRBD1. Germline-derived CDR1 and CDR2 are MNHEY and SVGAGI. The CDR3 has 14 residues. Unmatched junction bases numbered 9, after V lost 6 bases and J lost 7 bases. CDR3 sequence (DNA): TGTGCCAGCAGCACCTACAGGGACAGACAGCCCCAGCATTTT. Protein: CASSTYRDRQPQHF.

The V and J genes are TRBV30 and TRBJ1-1, with D perhaps TRBD1 (6 bases). This CDR3 spans 15 amino acids. V was shortened by 4 bases and J by 0 bases, with 15 bases between the two germline ends. The germline CDR1 and CDR2 sequences are GTSNPN and SVGIG (reference sequence). The CDR3 loop reads CAWNNGGLLNTEAFF. CDR3 in DNA: TGTGCCTGGAATAATGGGGGCCTTTTGAACACTGAAGCTTTCTTT. Looking up the rest from reference TRBV30 and TRBJ1-1 gives the full variable domain: SQTIHQWPATLVQPVGSPLSLECTVEGTSNPNLYWYRQAAGRGLQLLFYSVGIGQISSEVPQNLSASRPQDRQFILSSKKLLLSDSGFYLCAWNNGGLLNTEAFFGQGTRLTVV.

The genes are TRBV5-1 and TRBJ1-2; D may be TRBD1 (5 bases). The CDR3 loop spans 14 amino acids. Trimming took off 3 bases at V and 5 bases at J, with 14 bases between the two ends. Germline loops: CDR1 SGHRS, CDR2 YFSETQ. DNA of the CDR3: TGCGCCAGCAGCTGGGAGGGGAGTACTTATGGCTACACCTTC. Translated, it gives CASSWEGSTYGYTF.

J is TRBJ2-6 and V is TRBV11-3, with TRBD2 identical over 7 bases. The CDR3 sequence is 19 residues long. With V trimmed by 2 bases and J by 0 bases, 10 bases remained unmatched. Germline V gene lookup returns CDR1 SGHNT and CDR2 YENEEA. The CDR3 coding sequence is TGTGCCAGCAGCTTAACCTGGGGGGGACCCCTCTCTGGGGCCAACGTCCTGACTTTC. It yields the protein CASSLTWGGPLSGANVLTF.

The rearrangement joins TRBV4-3 to TRBJ2-1; weak D call: TRBD1 (5 bases). The V gene's germline CDR1 is LGHNA and CDR2 YSLEER. V shed 0 bases and J shed 7 bases, with 13 bases lying between them. The length of the CDR3 is 15 residues. CDR3 nucleotides: TGCGCCAGCAGCCAAGATGGAAGGGGTAAGAATGAGCAGTTCTTC. This codes for CASSQDGRGKNEQFF.

Sample share makes this clone medium-sized. V usage is TRBV30 and J usage is TRBJ2-7; maybe TRBD2 (6 bases). The CDR3 totals 16 residues. V was pared by 2 bases and J by 0 bases, with 17 bases between. Germline V gene data show CDR1 as GTSNPN and CDR2 as SVGIG (reference sequence). The DNA for the CDR3 is TGTGCCTGGAGTCCAGTGTCGCGGGACTTCTCCTACGAGCAGTACTTC. Translated: CAWSPVSRDFSYEQYF.

This clone was seen a few times. This chain links TRBV2 with TRBJ1-1; 7 positions agree with TRBD1. The CDR3 contains 15 residues. Germline CDR1 is SNHLY and CDR2 is FYNNEI. Losses at the gene ends were 2 bases for V and 5 bases for J; bases not matched to a gene: 8. The CDR3 is CASSEQGGGITEAFF. In DNA, the CDR3 is TGTGCCAGCAGTGAACAGGGGGGAGGTATTACTGAAGCTTTCTTT.

The chain has TRBV14 and TRBJ2-3; D might be TRBD2 (5 bases). Between the trimmed V and J ends, which lost 4 bases and 6 bases, there was a span of 20 bases. The CDR3 covers 16 residues. CDR1 is SGHDN, CDR2 FVKESK, per germline. The CDR3 nucleotides are TGTGCCAGCAGCCTCCCGGATCCGGGGTTTGGCGATACGCAGTATTTT. Protein: CASSLPDPGFGDTQYF.

The chain couples TRBV7-6 to TRBJ2-7; 7 bases map to TRBD1. Per the germline V gene, CDR1 is SGHVS and CDR2 is FNYEAQ. J lost 0 bases, V lost 1 base, and 3 bases had no gene match. The CDR3 is 15 residues long. Written as DNA, the CDR3 is TGTGCCAGCAGCTTAGGACAGGGCCCCTCCTACGAGCAGTACTTC. Translation gives CASSLGQGPSYEQYF.

The chain recombines TRBV19 with TRBJ2-7; the D gene is possibly TRBD1 (7 bases). In germline, CDR1 is LNHDA, CDR2 SQIVND (reference sequence). The CDR3 length is 15 residues. V was cut by 3 bases and J by 0 bases, with 12 bases left in between. The CDR3, as DNA: TGTGCCAGTAGTATTCAGGGGGGAAACTCCTACGAGCAGTACTTC. It yields the protein CASSIQGGNSYEQYF.